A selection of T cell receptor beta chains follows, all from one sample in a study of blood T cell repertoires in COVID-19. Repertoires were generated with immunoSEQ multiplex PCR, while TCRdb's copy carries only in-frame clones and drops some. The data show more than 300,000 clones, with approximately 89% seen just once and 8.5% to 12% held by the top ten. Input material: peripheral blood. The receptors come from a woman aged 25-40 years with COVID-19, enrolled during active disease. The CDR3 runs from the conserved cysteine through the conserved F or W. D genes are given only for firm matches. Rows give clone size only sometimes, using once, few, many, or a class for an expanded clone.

TGTGCCAGCAGCGTAGAAGCGGCGGGAGTAGAAAATGAGCAGTTCTTC | CASSVEAAGVENEQFF | TRBV9 | TRBD2 | once | TRBJ2-1
TGCGCCAGCAGCCAAGCGTCGGCCGACATCTATTACAATGAAAAACTGTTTTTT | CASSQASADIYYNEKLFF | TRBV4-3 | . | . | TRBJ1-4
TGTGCCAGCATGCTCGGGACTCCGGGGACCCAGTACTTC | CASMLGTPGTQYF | TRBV2 | . | few | TRBJ2-5
TGTGCCAGCAGCTCCGGAGGTACAGGGGGGTATACCTACGAGCAGTACTTC | CASSSGGTGGYTYEQYF | TRBV11-2 | TRBD1 | . | TRBJ2-7
TGTGCCAGCAGCCCCCTGCTGGGGTCAGGGGAGACCCAGTACTTC | CASSPLLGSGETQYF | TRBV7-6 | . | . | TRBJ2-5
TGCGCCAGCAGCCTGACAGGAGGATACACTGAAGCTTTCTTT | CASSLTGGYTEAFF | TRBV4-1 | . | . | TRBJ1-1
TGTGCCACCCTGGGACTAGCGGGAAGTCACCCAGAGACCCAGTACTTC | CATLGLAGSHPETQYF | TRBV3-1/TRBV3-2 | TRBD2 | . | TRBJ2-5
TGTGCCAGCAGTCGTACCTACAATGAGCAGTTCTTC | CASSRTYNEQFF | TRBV27 | . | . | TRBJ2-1
TGTGCCAGCAGCGTACGAGCAGGGGGCGCAGTCCCTGAAGCTTTCTTT | CASSVRAGGAVPEAFF | TRBV3-1/TRBV3-2 | TRBD1 | . | TRBJ1-1
TGCGCCAGCAGCCAGACAGGGTGGGGTGAGCAGTTCTTC | CASSQTGWGEQFF | TRBV5-1 | TRBD1 | few | TRBJ2-1
TGTGCCAGCAGTCGACAGGGAATTGATGTGACCCAGTACTTC | CASSRQGIDVTQYF | TRBV27 | TRBD1 | . | TRBJ2-5
TGTGCCAGCAGCGTAGGCGGGGATAATGAAAAACTGTTTTTT | CASSVGGDNEKLFF | TRBV9 | . | . | TRBJ1-4
TGTGCCAGCAGCAAAACGACTGTCCGGAGGGGCACTGAAGCTTTCTTT | CASSKTTVRRGTEAFF | TRBV11-3 | . | once | TRBJ1-1
TGTGCCAGCAGTGATGAGTACACTGAAGCTTTCTTT | CASSDEYTEAFF | TRBV2 | . | . | TRBJ1-1
TGTGCCAGCAGTGACTCGCTAGACACCGGGGAGCTGTTTTTT | CASSDSLDTGELFF | TRBV6-4 | . | once | TRBJ2-2
TGTGCCACCAGTGATGAACGCAATCTAGCGACCACGGAGCAGTTCTTC | CATSDERNLATTEQFF | TRBV24-1 | . | once | TRBJ2-1
TGTGCCTGGAGTGTGGGGACTAGCGACACCGGGGAGCTGTTTTTT | CAWSVGTSDTGELFF | TRBV30 | TRBD2 | . | TRBJ2-2
TGTGCCAGTAGTATTTGGGTTCCGGGACAGAACTATGGCTACACCTTC | CASSIWVPGQNYGYTF | TRBV19 | TRBD1 | . | TRBJ1-2
TGCGCCAGCAGCCCTGGAGGGCGGGGGGCCTTCGAGCAGTACTTC | CASSPGGRGAFEQYF | TRBV4-1 | TRBD2 | few | TRBJ2-7
TGTGCCAGCAGCCAAGATGAGGCAGGGACTAGTATGCCCAATGAGCAGTTCTTC | CASSQDEAGTSMPNEQFF | TRBV3-1/TRBV3-2 | TRBD2 | few | TRBJ2-1
TGCGCCAGCAGCTTGGACAGGGGCGCCGGCTACGAGCAGTACTTC | CASSLDRGAGYEQYF | TRBV5-1 | TRBD1 | . | TRBJ2-7
TGTGCCAGCAGCTTAATACCGGGACAGGGGACCCTTGCGGGTGGCTACACCTTC | CASSLIPGQGTLAGGYTF | TRBV5-5 | TRBD1 | . | TRBJ1-2
TGTGCCAGCTCACGGCTCGTAAACACCGGGGAGCTGTTTTTT | CASSRLVNTGELFF | TRBV18 | . | . | TRBJ2-2
TGCAGCGTTGCGGGAGGGCCGTACAATGAGCAGTTCTTC | CSVAGGPYNEQFF | TRBV29-1 | TRBD2 | . | TRBJ2-1
TGCGCCAGCAGCACTAGCACAGATACGCAGTATTTT | CASSTSTDTQYF | TRBV5-1 | . | . | TRBJ2-3
TGTGCCAGCAGCGAAGAGGGCGGGAGGGAGTCCTACGAGCAGTACTTC | CASSEEGGRESYEQYF | TRBV21-1 | . | . | TRBJ2-7
TGTGCCAGCAGTTTGTGGGGGGGGATCGAGCAGTACTTC | CASSLWGGIEQYF | TRBV12-3/TRBV12-4 | TRBD2 | . | TRBJ2-7
TGTGCCAGCAGTCCGCGGGGGGCGGGGAGGGGAACTGAAGCTTTCTTT | CASSPRGAGRGTEAFF | TRBV28 | . | . | TRBJ1-1
TGCAGCGTTGGCCCACAGGTGAACACTGAAGCTTTCTTT | CSVGPQVNTEAFF | TRBV29-1 | . | . | TRBJ1-1
TGCAGCGTGTCGGGGGAAATGAACACTGAAGCTTTCTTT | CSVSGEMNTEAFF | TRBV29-1 | . | . | TRBJ1-1
TGTGCCTGGAGTGATACTAGCGGGGTATACGAGCAGTACTTC | CAWSDTSGVYEQYF | TRBV30 | TRBD2 | . | TRBJ2-7
TGTGCCAGCAGCGAGAGGGGGCGCGGACAAGCTTTCTTT | CASSERGRGQAFF | TRBV5-4 | TRBD1 | . | TRBJ1-1
TGTGCCAGCAGTCCCCAGGCGGGGGTTAATAAGTTCTTC | CASSPQAGVNKFF | TRBV6-5 | TRBD2 | . | TRBJ2-1
TGTGCCAGCAGTTACGGAGGTACGGTTCAAGATACGCAGTATTTT | CASSYGGTVQDTQYF | TRBV6-5 | . | . | TRBJ2-3
TGTGCCAGCAGCTTCCCGACAGGGTTGAACACCGGGGAGCTGTTTTTT | CASSFPTGLNTGELFF | TRBV7-9 | TRBD1 | . | TRBJ2-2
TGTGCCAGCAGTCCTACAGGGTACAATGAGCAGTTCTTC | CASSPTGYNEQFF | TRBV28 | . | once | TRBJ2-1
TGTGCCAGCAGTTACGGCAGGGGGATCAATCAGCCCCAGCATTTT | CASSYGRGINQPQHF | TRBV6-5 | TRBD1 | . | TRBJ1-5
TGTGCCAGCAGCGTAGGTGGGCCTGGGGCCAACGTCCTGACTTTC | CASSVGGPGANVLTF | TRBV9 | . | . | TRBJ2-6
TGTGCCAGCAGCCGGGACAGGGTTTCCTACGAGCAGTACTTC | CASSRDRVSYEQYF | TRBV5-4 | TRBD1 | . | TRBJ2-7
TGTGCCAGCAGCCGGACTAGCGCCAACACCGGGGAGCTGTTTTTT | CASSRTSANTGELFF | TRBV7-8 | TRBD2 | . | TRBJ2-2